This T cell receptor beta chain was identified during a study of cytomegalovirus exposure and HLA in healthy donors. Trimming removed 10 bases from V and 6 bases from J; junction bases left unmatched: 5. CDR1 and CDR2 from the germline V gene are ENHRY and SYGVKD. The CDR3 extends over 14 amino acids. In the PCR, 60 Vbeta and 13 Jbeta primers were used. Libraries were prepared by immunoSEQ multiplex PCR; TCRdb keeps only in-frame clonotypes and omits some of them. The repertoire holds approximately 140,000 clones, with 79% as singletons. Sequencing was performed on PBMCs. V gene TRBV10-3 combines with J gene TRBJ2-1; 14 bases agree with TRBD2. The clonotype comes from a man in his fifties in good health and CMV-seropositive. The CDR3 bases are TGTGCCAACGGCGGGACTAGCGGGAGCAATGAGCAGTTCTTC. Translation gives CANGGTSGSNEQFF.